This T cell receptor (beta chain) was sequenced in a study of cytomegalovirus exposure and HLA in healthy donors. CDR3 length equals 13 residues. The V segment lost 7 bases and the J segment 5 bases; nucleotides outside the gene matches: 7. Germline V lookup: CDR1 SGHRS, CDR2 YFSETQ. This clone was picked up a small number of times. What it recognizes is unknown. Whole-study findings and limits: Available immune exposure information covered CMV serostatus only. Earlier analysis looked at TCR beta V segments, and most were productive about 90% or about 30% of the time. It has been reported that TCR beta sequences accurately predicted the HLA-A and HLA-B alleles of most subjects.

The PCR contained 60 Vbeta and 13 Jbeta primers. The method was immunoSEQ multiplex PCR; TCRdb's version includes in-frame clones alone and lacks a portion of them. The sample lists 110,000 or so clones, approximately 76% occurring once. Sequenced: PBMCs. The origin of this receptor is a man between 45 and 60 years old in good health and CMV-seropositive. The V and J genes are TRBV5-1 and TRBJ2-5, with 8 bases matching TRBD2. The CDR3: CASRTPGGETQYF. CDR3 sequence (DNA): TGCGCCAGCCGCACACCGGGGGGGGAGACCCAGTACTTC.